What follows are 9 T cell receptor beta chains derived from one specimen sequenced in a study of T cells in Graves' hyperthyroidism and ophthalmopathy. Authors of the study amplified TCR beta CDR3 regions from RNA transcripts. Using the HTBI primer set, a first-round RT-PCR was run on the TCR CDR3. TCRdb processed the multiplex PCR reads anew with MiXCR; each CDR3 protein has one entry. There are approximately 570,000 distinct CDR3 sequences in the sample; nearly 20% occur only once, and approximately 50% lies in the top ten. What was sequenced was blood. These receptors were taken from a man aged 40-50 years with Graves' ophthalmopathy.

This clonotype has at least ten counts. This sequence joins TRBV12-3 or TRBV12-4 and TRBJ1-1, with D unresolved. The CDR3 totals 14 residues. The ends were cut back, 8 bases at V and 1 base at J, with 14 bases in the middle. CDR3 DNA sequence: TGTGCCAGCTTCCACAGCGGGCGGAACACTGAAGCTTTCTTT. Amino acid sequence: CASFHSGRNTEAFF.

This chain uses TRBV28 with TRBJ2-4; D is undetermined. Per germline, CDR1 MDHEN and CDR2 SYDVKM. V shed 2 bases and J shed 5 bases, with 13 bases lying between them. CDR3 length: 15 residues. CDR3 sequence reads: CASSLQESVENIQYF. DNA of the CDR3: TGTGCCAGCAGTTTACAGGAGTCCGTTGAAAACATTCAGTACTTC.

A few counts support this clonotype. The V gene is TRBV7-9, the J gene TRBJ2-3, with 8 bases aligning to TRBD2. This CDR3 is built from 15 residues. The ends lost 6 bases at V and 0 bases at J; junction bases unmatched: 5. Germline loops: CDR1 SEHNR, CDR2 FQNEAQ (reference sequence). The CDR3 spells CASRPRLASTDTQYF. The CDR3 coding sequence is TGTGCCAGCAGACCCAGACTAGCGAGCACAGATACGCAGTATTTT.

This clonotype was detected many times. The J gene is TRBJ2-2, the V gene TRBV12-3 or TRBV12-4; D remains unclear. The germline V and J ends were trimmed by 7 bases and 4 bases, with 10 bases remaining between them. The CDR3 covers 13 residues. The chain's CDR3 is CASTPDRTGELFF. The CDR3 nucleotides are TGTGCCAGCACCCCGGACCGCACCGGGGAGCTGTTTTTT.

There are many counts of this clonotype. The genes are TRBV6-1 and TRBJ1-1; D remains unclear. Germline V gene lookup returns CDR1 MNHNS and CDR2 SASEGT. The CDR3 loop spans 12 amino acids. The V and J ends lost 6 bases and 0 bases respectively, with 5 bases between them. The CDR3 bases are TGTGCCAGCAGGGGGTTGAACACTGAAGCTTTCTTT. This sequence encodes CASRGLNTEAFF.

The chain carries TRBV10-3 and TRBJ2-1; TRBD1 aligns across 11 bases. Looked up from germline, CDR1 is ENHRY and CDR2 is SYGVKD. The CDR3 runs to 13 residues. V lost 8 bases to trimming and J lost 7 bases; unmatched junction nucleotides: 4. Here the CDR3 reads CAIGGQGANEQFF. The DNA of the CDR3 is TGTGCCATCGGAGGACAGGGGGCGAATGAGCAGTTCTTC.

This clonotype was seen repeatedly, ten times or more. The V and J genes are TRBV3-1 and TRBJ1-1; D ambiguous. Germline assignment: CDR1 LGHDT and CDR2 YNNKEL (reference sequence). V lost 0 bases to trimming and J lost 5 bases, with 7 bases between them. CDR3 length: 13 amino acids. CDR3 nucleotide sequence: TGTGCCAGCAGCCAAGATTCCGGAACTGAAGCTTTCTTT. Its translation: CASSQDSGTEAFF.

This clonotype showed up many times. This sequence joins TRBV11-2 and TRBJ2-5; D may be TRBD1 (6 bases). Trimming pared 3 bases from V and 5 bases from J, leaving 10 bases between. Germline V gene lookup returns CDR1 SGHAT and CDR2 FQNNGV. The CDR3 contains 13 residues. The CDR3 sequence: CASSLQGMETQYF. In nucleotides, the CDR3 is TGTGCCAGCAGCTTGCAGGGGATGGAGACCCAGTACTTC.

The chain joins TRBV2 to TRBJ1-2, with D possibly matching TRBD1 (6 bases). The CDR3 is 14 residues long. V shed 0 bases and J shed 8 bases, with 13 bases lying between them. Germline CDR1 SNHLY, CDR2 FYNNEI. CDR3 nucleotide sequence: TGTGCCAGCAGTGAAGCGCTTCAGGGGACCGGCTACACCTTC. Its translation: CASSEALQGTGYTF.